Reported below is one T cell receptor beta chain. This entry belongs to a study of patients and donors after allogeneic stem cell transplantation. MiXCR, run by TCRdb on the RT-PCR reads, gives a single entry per CDR3 protein. The sample consists of some 160,000 distinct CDR3 sequences, roughly 22% of them appearing once. The CDR3 length is 16 residues. V lost 5 bases to trimming and J lost 4 bases, with 19 bases between them. Per the germline V gene, CDR1 is SGHVT and CDR2 is SQSDAQ. This clonotype originated in a human donor who was either an allogeneic HSCT recipient or a stem cell or donor lymphocyte infusion donor (not recorded which). It is not recorded whose cells these are; they may come from a transplant donor. The sequenced material came from blood, either unsorted or a sorted T cell fraction (not recorded which). The rearrangement joins TRBV7-4 to TRBJ2-3, with D possibly being TRBD1 (6 bases). The CDR3 DNA follows: TGTGCCAGCAGCGCCCGTACAGGGTATGCAGCAGATACGCAGTATTTT. It yields the protein CASSARTGYAADTQYF.